One and the same sample provided the 8 T cell receptor beta chains below, sequenced in a study of cytomegalovirus exposure and HLA in healthy donors. The PCR used 60 Vbeta and 13 Jbeta primers. Method: immunoSEQ multiplex PCR; TCRdb's copy keeps in-frame clones and lacks some. The table includes approximately 160,000 clones, about 85% detected once. The sequencing sample was made of PBMCs. The receptors come from a man aged 45-60 years in good health and CMV-seropositive.

The rearrangement links TRBV6-4 to TRBJ1-5, with 9 bases aligning to TRBD1. The CDR3 covers 18 residues. The germline V gene has CDR1 MRHNA and CDR2 SNTAGT. Trimming took 4 bases from V and 0 from J; bases not matched to a gene: 10. CDR3 in amino acids: CASSVGEQGANSNQPQHF. The CDR3 DNA reads TGTGCCAGCAGTGTAGGAGAACAGGGGGCAAATAGCAATCAGCCCCAGCATTTT.

The J gene is TRBJ1-5, the V gene TRBV5-6; no clear D gene. Germline assignment: CDR1 SGHDT and CDR2 YYEEEE. The CDR3 is 13 residues long. V was shortened by 6 bases and J by 7 bases, with 14 bases between the two germline ends. The CDR3 bases are TGTGCCAGCACCCTGAGCGGAGGCCAGCCCCAGCATTTT. Translation gives CASTLSGGQPQHF.

This sequence joins TRBV5-1 and TRBJ2-6; a possible D gene is TRBD1 (6 bases). Germline CDR1 reads SGHRS; CDR2 reads YFSETQ. V lost 3 bases and J lost 0, with 10 bases in between. CDR3 size: 16 residues. This CDR3 is CASSWTASSGANVLTF. For the CDR3, the DNA is TGCGCCAGCAGCTGGACAGCCAGCTCTGGGGCCAACGTCCTGACTTTC.

The rearrangement links TRBV7-2 to TRBJ1-1; 8 bases align to TRBD1. Unmatched junction bases numbered 5, after V lost 4 bases and J lost 4 bases. The CDR3 runs to 14 residues. Germline CDR1 reads SGHTA; CDR2 reads FQGNSA. The CDR3 protein is CASSWDRRVTEAFF. CDR3 DNA sequence: TGTGCCAGCAGCTGGGACAGGCGGGTCACTGAAGCTTTCTTT.

V is TRBV7-2 and J is TRBJ2-5; D might be TRBD2 (5 bases). The V gene's germline CDR1 is SGHTA and CDR2 FQGNSA. The ends were cut back, 5 bases at V and 7 bases at J, with 14 bases in the middle. The CDR3 contains 13 residues. CDR3 in amino acids: CASSPGWAGTQYF. CDR3 DNA: TGTGCCAGCAGCCCCGGATGGGCGGGGACCCAGTACTTC. Full variable domain (remainder filled in from reference TRBV7-2 and TRBJ2-5): GAGVSQSPSNKVTEKGKDVELRCDPISGHTALYWYRQSLGQGLEFLIYFQGNSAPDKSGLPSDRFSAERTGGSVSTLTIQRTQQEDSAVYLCASSPGWAGTQYFGPGTRLLVL.

The chain uses TRBV30 and TRBJ1-6; D might be TRBD1 (6 bases). The ends were cut back, 5 bases at V and 7 bases at J, with 12 bases in the middle. Germline CDR1 GTSNPN, CDR2 SVGIG (reference sequence). The CDR3 covers 13 residues. The CDR3 reads CAWDGTGNSPLHF. In DNA, the CDR3 is TGTGCCTGGGACGGAACAGGGAATTCACCCCTCCACTTT.

This chain connects TRBV29-1 to TRBJ2-3; 8 positions match TRBD2. After removal of 4 bases from V and 2 bases from J, the junction contained 2 bases not matched to a gene. Germline CDR1 is SQVTM and CDR2 is ANQGSEA. The CDR3 extends over 13 amino acids. This chain's CDR3 is CSVGLALTDTQYF. The DNA of the CDR3 is TGCAGCGTTGGACTAGCGCTCACAGATACGCAGTATTTT.

This chain uses TRBV7-3 with TRBJ2-7; TRBD1 might be the D (6 bases). Trimming pared 4 bases from V and 6 bases from J, leaving 13 bases between. This CDR3 region has 13 residues. From germline, CDR1 is SGHTA and CDR2 FQGTGA. The CDR3 loop reads CASSSQGIGEQYF. CDR3 bases: TGTGCCAGCAGCTCCCAGGGGATCGGCGAGCAGTACTTC. Full variable domain (missing parts from reference TRBV7-3 and TRBJ2-7): GAGVSQTPSNKVTEKGKYVELRCDPISGHTALYWYRQSLGQGPEFLIYFQGTGAADDSGLPNDRFFAVRPEGSVSTLKIQRTERGDSAVYLCASSSQGIGEQYFGPGTRLTVT.